This T cell receptor (beta chain) comes out of a study of cytomegalovirus exposure and HLA in healthy donors. Unmatched junction bases numbered 5, after V lost 1 base and J lost 3 bases. The CDR3 is 16 residues long. Germline V CDR1 and CDR2: MGHRA, YSYEKL. 13 Jbeta primers and 60 Vbeta primers were used for the PCR. Method: immunoSEQ multiplex PCR; TCRdb's copy keeps in-frame clones and lacks some. The sample has roughly 120,000 clones; approximately 80% are singletons. The source material was PBMCs. The sequence was collected from a human donor in good health. The J gene is TRBJ1-5, the V gene TRBV4-1; 8 nucleotides match TRBD1. CDR3: CASSQAAGGFNQPQHF. In DNA form, the CDR3 reads TGCGCCAGCAGCCAAGCGGCAGGGGGCTTCAATCAGCCCCAGCATTTT.